The following is a T cell receptor beta chain sequence with its context. Its antigen target is currently unknown. Per-nucleotide qualities are absent, and no much larger clonotype sits a single base away. The data were obtained in a study of OX40 agonist ivuxolimab in advanced cancers. Background for the entire study: Ivuxolimab was an agonistic, fully human IgG2 monoclonal antibody directed against OX40 (CD134), a costimulatory receptor. Intravenous ivuxolimab was administered to patients every 2 weeks at six dose levels: 0.01, 0.1, 0.3, 1.5, 3 and 10 mg/kg. Among the approximately 50 dose-escalation patients, 19 had hepatocellular carcinoma, roughly 15 melanoma, 9 renal cell carcinoma and 9 head and neck cancer. A male proportion of roughly 80% and a mean age of 60 years, ranging from about 20 to 79, were recorded for the dose-escalation cohort. Patients were allowed to have had prior anti-PD-1, anti-PD-L1 or anti-CTLA-4 therapy, and around 41% of the dose-escalation patients had previously received checkpoint inhibitors. Partial responses were achieved by three dose-escalation patients, of whom one had hepatocellular carcinoma and two had cutaneous melanoma. The purpose of peripheral TCRbeta sequencing was to test whether ivuxolimab changed TCR sequence diversity and led to clonal T-cell expansion. The paper reports the monotherapy dose-escalation portion (N ≈ 50 patients) of the phase I ivuxolimab trial.

From the cysteine up to the phenylalanine, the CDR3 has a length of 14 residues. The only DNA kept is the CDR3, 42 bases in frame from the first base. Deletion took 6 bases off V and 1 base off J, with a span of 12 bases between the germline ends. CDR1 and CDR2 are read off the germline V gene (reference sequence) as LNHDA and SQIVND. To sequence the TCRbeta CDR3 region, genomic DNA was isolated from the sorted cells. The immunoSEQ Assay was used for sequencing of TCRbeta CDR3 regions. Held by TCRdb, this immuneACCESS table contains in-frame sequences only and omits some clones. Under half of the omission traces to an unresolved V gene where checked; the cause of the rest is unknown. The sample has just over 80,000 clones on record, around nine tenths of them singletons. Roughly 0.35% of the sample is held by the ten biggest clonotypes. The trial excluded patients who had a history of autoimmune disease or were on systemic immunosuppression. In every dose cohort, peripheral blood was drawn for TCR sequencing at baseline, cycle 4 day 1, and cycle 7 day 1. The samples were taken from a phase I, first-in-human, multicenter, open-label dose-escalation trial of ivuxolimab. The trial enrolled adults with locally advanced or metastatic head and neck squamous cell, hepatocellular, melanoma or renal cell carcinoma. Before TCR sequencing, CD4+ and CD8+ T cells were separately sorted from peripheral blood.

General study outcomes and caveats: The antigen specificity of the clonally expanded peripheral T cells was not determined. Low levels of normalized T-cell clonal expansion were also seen in some patients who did not respond. In partial responders in the 0.1-3.0 mg/kg groups, normalized peripheral clonal expansion was found to be among the lowest, especially among CD8+ T cells. After ivuxolimab, expanded clones were on average more numerous among CD8+ T cells than among CD4+ T cells. At doses of 0.1 to 3.0 mg/kg, clonal expansion of both CD4+ and CD8+ blood T cells was observed from baseline to week 6.

Recombination linked TRBV19 to TRBJ1-1; the D region possibly corresponds to TRBD1 (6 bases align). Sequencing used CD4+ or CD8+ T cells sorted from blood, obtained in a trial of the OX40 agonist ivuxolimab. The receptor was derived from an adult with an advanced solid tumor such as melanoma, head and neck, liver or kidney cancer. The CDR3 has the sequence CASRRWTENTEAFF. The DNA reads as follows: TGTGCCAGTAGGCGGTGGACAGAGAACACTGAAGCTTTCTTT.